These 24 T cell receptor beta chains were all obtained from the same sample, sequenced in a study of tumor-infiltrating lymphocytes in localized non-small cell lung cancer. The data were produced by immunoSEQ multiplex PCR, yet TCRdb's version contains in-frame clones alone and is incomplete. Of about 12,000 clones in the sample, 65% to 90% were seen once. The sequenced sample consisted of lung tumor tissue. These TCRs come from a human donor with non-small cell lung cancer.

This chain connects TRBV9 to TRBJ2-7; D perhaps matches TRBD2 (6 bases). Germline CDR1 is SGDLS and CDR2 is YYNGEE. Trimming stripped 4 bases from V and 0 bases from J, with 23 bases between. This CDR3 spans 18 amino acids. The CDR3 here is CASSPPESQGLTSYEQYF. The DNA of the CDR3 is TGTGCCAGCAGCCCCCCGGAATCCCAGGGACTCACCTCCTACGAGCAGTACTTC.

The V gene is TRBV4-2, the J gene TRBJ1-4; D ambiguous. From germline, CDR1 is LGHNA and CDR2 YNFKEQ. The V and J ends lost 0 bases and 5 bases respectively, with 13 bases between them. CDR3 length: 16 residues. Here the CDR3 DNA reads TGTGCCAGCAGCCAAGATAGTGCAGAACTCAATGAAAAACTGTTTTTT. Encoded protein: CASSQDSAELNEKLFF.

V gene TRBV28 combines with J gene TRBJ1-5; tentatively, D is TRBD1 (5 bases). Trimming cost V 7 bases and J 7 bases, with 14 bases left between them. This CDR3 region has 13 residues. Germline CDR1 MDHEN, CDR2 SYDVKM. The CDR3 protein is CASTGHGAQPQHF. The CDR3 DNA reads as TGTGCCAGCACAGGGCATGGGGCCCAGCCCCAGCATTTT.

In this sample, this clone turned up a few times. The V gene is TRBV30, the J gene TRBJ2-1, with 9 positions matching TRBD2. Germline CDR1 GTSNPN, CDR2 SVGIG (reference sequence). This CDR3 has 15 amino acids. V lost 4 bases, J lost 10 bases, and 14 bases stayed unmatched. The CDR3 DNA follows: TGTGCCTGGATCGACTGGGCTAGCGGGACTCGGGAGCAGTTCTTC. It codes for CAWIDWASGTREQFF.

The chain joins TRBV7-8 to TRBJ2-5; tentatively, D is TRBD2 (6 bases). V gave up 5 bases and J gave up 1 base, with 11 bases separating them. Germline CDR1 and CDR2: SGHVS and FQNEAQ. The CDR3 is 14 residues long. The CDR3 region has the DNA TGTGCCAGCAGCACCTTGACTAGCCAAGAGACCCAGTACTTC. Its translation is CASSTLTSQETQYF. Full variable domain (missing parts from reference TRBV7-8 and TRBJ2-5): GAGVSQSPRYKVAKRGQDVALRCDPISGHVSLFWYQQALGQGPEFLTYFQNEAQLDKSGLPSDRFFAERPEGSVSTLKIQRTQQEDSAVYLCASSTLTSQETQYFGPGTRLLVL.

This clone has just one count. J is TRBJ2-1 and V is TRBV2, with TRBD1 matching 11 bases. J lost 2 bases, V lost 8 bases, and 2 bases had no gene match. The CDR3 extends over 14 amino acids. Germline values: CDR1 SNHLY, CDR2 FYNNEI. Here the CDR3 reads CASGQGATYNEQFF. The DNA of the CDR3 is TGTGCCAGCGGACAGGGGGCTACCTACAATGAGCAGTTCTTC.

This clone was counted once. CDR3 nucleotides: TGTGCCAGCAGCCCTTCGACTAGCGGGAGTGGTACAGATACGCAGTATTTT. Protein sequence: CASSPSTSGSGTDTQYF. This chain connects TRBV4-2 to TRBJ2-3; 12 bases fit TRBD2. V was pared by 4 bases and J by 3 bases, with 8 bases of the junction left unmatched. Germline CDR1 reads LGHNA; CDR2 reads YNFKEQ. The CDR3 length is 17 residues.

This sequence joins TRBV7-9 and TRBJ1-1; tentatively, D is TRBD1 (5 bases). The CDR3 has 13 amino acids. In germline, CDR1 is SEHNR, CDR2 FQNEAQ (reference sequence). V gave up 3 bases and J gave up 7 bases, with 12 bases separating them. In DNA, the CDR3 is TGTGCCAGCAGCTTCGGGGACCCGCTTGAAGCTTTCTTT. Its translation: CASSFGDPLEAFF.

This sequence joins TRBV18 and TRBJ2-6; D might be TRBD1 or TRBD2, each matching 7 bases. Germline CDR1 is KGHSH and CDR2 is LQKENI. V gave up 5 bases and J gave up 0 bases, with 17 bases separating them. There are 18 residues in the CDR3. The CDR3 here is CASSSTGRGFSGANVLTF. CDR3 nucleotide sequence: TGTGCCAGCTCATCGACAGGGAGGGGATTCTCTGGGGCCAACGTCCTGACTTTC. The entire variable domain, with the rest obtained from reference TRBV18 and TRBJ2-6, is as follows: NAGVMQNPRHLVRRRGQEARLRCSPMKGHSHVYWYRQLPEEGLKFMVYLQKENIIDESGMPKERFSAEFPKEGPSILRIQQVVRGDSAAYFCASSSTGRGFSGANVLTFGAGSRLTVL.

The chain employs TRBV7-2 and TRBJ2-2; D perhaps matches TRBD2 (5 bases). Per the germline V gene, CDR1 is SGHTA and CDR2 is FQGNSA. Trimming pared 5 bases from V and 6 bases from J, leaving 13 bases between. The CDR3 runs to 14 residues. The CDR3 spells CASSRDKGPGELFF. The CDR3 nucleotides read TGTGCCAGCAGCCGGGATAAGGGCCCCGGGGAGCTGTTTTTT.

This rearrangement joins TRBV7-8 to TRBJ1-1; TRBD1 matches at 7 bases. The trim removed 6 bases at V and 6 bases at J, leaving 13 bases unmatched. CDR1 and CDR2 (germline): SGHVS, FQNEAQ. This CDR3 is built from 15 residues. The CDR3 region has the DNA TGTGCCAGCAGACGTACCGGGACAGTATATGCTGAAGCTTTCTTT. This sequence encodes CASRRTGTVYAEAFF.

This clone was observed a single time. The rearrangement joins TRBV28 to TRBJ1-1; no clear D gene. CDR1 is MDHEN and CDR2 is SYDVKM in the germline V gene. The germline V and J ends were trimmed by 6 bases and 1 base, with 18 bases remaining between them. This CDR3 spans 16 amino acids. CDR3 nucleotide sequence: TGTGCCAGCAGCACCCCTGGGGTGGGCCAGAACACTGAAGCTTTCTTT. Translating gives CASSTPGVGQNTEAFF.

There are a few counts of this clone. J is TRBJ1-1 and V is TRBV19, with 10 bases that match TRBD1. CDR3 length: 15 amino acids. In germline, CDR1 is LNHDA, CDR2 SQIVND (reference sequence). Losses at the gene ends were 6 bases for V and 5 bases for J; bases not matched to a gene: 9. Written as DNA, the CDR3 is TGTGCCAGTAGAGAGACAGGGGGCGAGGTAACTGAAGCTTTCTTT. Its translation is CASRETGGEVTEAFF.

The rearrangement uses TRBV7-9 and TRBJ1-1; no reliable D call. Germline values: CDR1 SEHNR, CDR2 FQNEAQ (reference sequence). Trimming cost V 5 bases and J 11 bases, with 12 bases left between them. The CDR3 runs to 11 residues. The chain's CDR3 is CASSTRKGAFF. The CDR3 nucleotides read TGTGCCAGCAGCACCCGGAAAGGGGCTTTCTTT. Filled out from reference TRBV7-9 and TRBJ1-1, the complete variable domain reads DTGVSQNPRHKITKRGQNVTFRCDPISEHNRLYWYRQTLGQGPEFLTYFQNEAQLEKSRLLSDRFSAERPKGSFSTLEIQRTEQGDSAMYLCASSTRKGAFFGQGTRLTVV.

V is TRBV19 and J is TRBJ2-7; TRBD1 aligns across 8 bases. This CDR3 has 16 amino acids. V shed 3 bases and J 2 bases; nucleotides not matched to a gene: 9. CDR1 LNHDA and CDR2 SQIVND come from the germline V gene (reference sequence). CDR3 residues: CASSIPSRQGTYEQYF. Written as DNA, the CDR3 is TGTGCCAGTAGTATCCCGTCCCGACAGGGGACCTACGAGCAGTACTTC.

This clone was seen once. The chain uses TRBV28 and TRBJ1-2; a weak D match, TRBD1 (5 bases). The CDR3 contains 13 residues. Trimming took off 10 bases at V and 4 bases at J, with 16 bases between the two ends. CDR1 and CDR2 from the germline V gene are MDHEN and SYDVKM. Here the CDR3 reads CATYAAGSYGYTF. The DNA of the CDR3 is TGTGCCACCTATGCTGCAGGGAGCTATGGCTACACCTTC.

The chain recombines TRBV4-1 with TRBJ2-1; D remains ambiguous. Per the germline V gene, CDR1 is MGHRA and CDR2 is YSYEKL. V lost 3 bases to trimming and J lost 7 bases, with 13 bases between them. CDR3 length: 14 residues. DNA for the CDR3: TGCGCCAGCAGCCACCCCCCCCGGGCAAATGAGCAGTTCTTC. Protein product: CASSHPPRANEQFF.

This rearrangement joins TRBV27 to TRBJ1-1; D not resolved. Between the trimmed V and J ends, which lost 6 bases and 1 base, there was a span of 9 bases. This CDR3 is 13 amino acids long. CDR1 is MNHEY and CDR2 is SMNVEV in the germline V gene (reference sequence). The CDR3 spells CASRGRWNTEAFF. The DNA for the CDR3 is TGTGCCAGCAGAGGGCGCTGGAACACTGAAGCTTTCTTT.

This clone was observed once. The V call is TRBV6-1, the J call TRBJ2-7; tentative D call: TRBD2 (6 bases). CDR1 and CDR2 from the germline V gene are MNHNS and SASEGT. CDR3 length: 14 residues. Trimming removed 1 base at V and 6 bases at J, with 13 bases between. The CDR3 spells CASSEVGASAEQYF. CDR3 nucleotide sequence: TGTGCCAGCAGTGAAGTAGGAGCTAGCGCCGAGCAGTACTTC.

This chain uses TRBV19 with TRBJ1-1; tentative D call: TRBD1 (5 bases). V shed 5 bases and J shed 3 bases, with 10 bases lying between them. CDR1 is LNHDA and CDR2 is SQIVND in the germline V gene (reference sequence). The CDR3 is 13 residues long. CDR3 residues: CASSDSRYTEAFF. The CDR3 region has the DNA TGTGCCAGTAGTGACAGCAGGTACACTGAAGCTTTCTTT.

This sequence joins TRBV7-9 and TRBJ2-2; no definite D call. The length of the CDR3 is 14 residues. CDR1 is SEHNR, CDR2 FQNEAQ, per germline (reference sequence). Trimming removed 4 bases at V and 5 bases at J, with 11 bases between. CDR3 nucleotides: TGTGCCAGCAGCTCCTGGGCACGTACCGGGGAGCTGTTTTTT. The encoded protein is CASSSWARTGELFF.

The chain is built from TRBV29-1 and TRBJ1-1, with D unresolved. CDR1 and CDR2 (germline): SQVTM, ANQGSEA. The CDR3 is made up of 14 amino acids. The DNA for the CDR3 is TGCAGTACCGGTGGGGAGGGAACAAACACTGAAGCTTTCTTT. Translated: CSTGGEGTNTEAFF.

V gene TRBV28 combines with J gene TRBJ2-2, with TRBD1 identical over 7 bases. The CDR3 has 16 residues. The germline CDR1 and CDR2 sequences are MDHEN and SYDVKM. Trimming removed 5 bases from V and 4 bases from J; junction bases left unmatched: 10. The CDR3 region has the DNA TGTGCCAGCAGTAGAAACAGGGGCGCCAGCACCGGGGAGCTGTTTTTT. Its translation is CASSRNRGASTGELFF.

This clone was observed a single time. V usage is TRBV13 and J usage is TRBJ2-7; TRBD1 matches at 11 bases. CDR3 length: 18 residues. Unmatched junction bases numbered 8, after V lost 1 base and J lost 0 bases. Per germline, CDR1 PRHDT and CDR2 FYEKMQ (reference sequence). The CDR3 loop is CASSLVAGQGANSYEQYF. The CDR3 DNA reads TGTGCCAGCAGCTTAGTCGCCGGACAGGGGGCCAACTCCTACGAGCAGTACTTC.